Listed here are 27 T cell receptor beta chains from one sample, sequenced in a study of OX40 agonist ivuxolimab in advanced cancers. Only in-frame clones appear in the TCRdb table, and some are missing; sequencing was by immunoSEQ multiplex PCR. The sample shows tens of thousands of clones, about nine tenths of them seen only once. The sample here was CD4+ or CD8+ T cells sorted from blood, taken in a trial of the OX40 agonist ivuxolimab. The receptors were gathered from an adult with an advanced solid tumor such as melanoma, head and neck, liver or kidney cancer.

V usage is TRBV13 and J usage is TRBJ2-3; unclear D gene. Between the trimmed V and J ends, which lost 4 bases and 1 base, there was a span of 15 bases. Germline V CDR1 and CDR2: PRHDT, FYEKMQ (reference sequence). CDR3 size: 16 residues. The CDR3 region is CASSSGRTYGTDTQYF. In DNA form, the CDR3 reads TGTGCCAGCAGCTCAGGACGGACGTACGGCACAGATACGCAGTATTTT.

The chain carries TRBV7-9 and TRBJ1-4, with 7 bases that match TRBD1. CDR3 length: 14 residues. Germline CDR1 and CDR2: SEHNR and FQNEAQ (reference sequence). V trimming: 5 bases; J trimming: 8 bases; junction bases outside the gene matches: 8. The CDR3 DNA sequence: TGTGCCAGCAGCCCCGACAGGGTTGACGAAAAACTGTTTTTT. This codes for CASSPDRVDEKLFF.

The J gene is TRBJ1-3, the V gene TRBV14, with D possibly TRBD1 on 6 matching bases. The CDR3 is 15 residues long. Trimming left V 4 bases short and J 1 base short, with 11 bases between. CDR1 and CDR2 (germline): SGHDN, FVKESK. In DNA form, the CDR3 reads TGTGCCAGCAGCCCCGGGAGGGGGTCTGGAAACACCATATATTTT. Translation gives CASSPGRGSGNTIYF.

The V gene is TRBV27, the J gene TRBJ1-5; D gene uncertain. The CDR3 spans 15 residues. Looked up from germline, CDR1 is MNHEY and CDR2 is SMNVEV (reference sequence). V dropped 9 bases and J dropped 3 bases, with 18 bases sitting between them. As DNA, the CDR3 is TGTGCCAGAAACCTAGAGTCCTCACACAATCAGCCCCAGCATTTT. This encodes CARNLESSHNQPQHF.

The rearrangement links TRBV15 to TRBJ1-5, with a weak D call TRBD1 (6 bases). The CDR3 is made up of 15 amino acids. CDR1 is LNHNV, CDR2 YYDKDF, per germline (reference sequence). The V and J ends lost 5 bases and 4 bases respectively, with 15 bases between them. Here the CDR3 reads CATSWDGQQNQPQHF. CDR3 nucleotides: TGTGCCACCAGCTGGGATGGACAGCAAAATCAGCCCCAGCATTTT.

The chain joins TRBV11-2 to TRBJ2-5; 10 nucleotides match TRBD1. Germline V gene data show CDR1 as SGHAT and CDR2 as FQNNGV. J lost 4 bases, V lost 5 bases, and 4 bases had no gene match. The CDR3 contains 14 residues. CDR3 DNA sequence: TGTGCCAGCAGCATGACAGGGGGCGGAGAGACCCAGTACTTC. This gives the protein CASSMTGGGETQYF.

J is TRBJ1-5 and V is TRBV2; 10 bases map to TRBD1. Germline CDR1 is SNHLY and CDR2 is FYNNEI. Losses at the gene ends were 6 bases for V and 4 bases for J; bases not matched to a gene: 6. This CDR3 has 15 residues. The CDR3 DNA sequence: TGTGCCAGCAGGGGCGGACAGGGGGTTAATCAGCCCCAGCATTTT. This translates into CASRGGQGVNQPQHF. The full variable domain, its missing parts supplied by reference TRBV2 and TRBJ1-5, is EPEVTQTPSHQVTQMGQEVILRCVPISNHLYFYWYRQILGQKVEFLVSFYNNEISEKSEIFDDQFSVERPDGSNFTLKIRSTKLEDSAMYFCASRGGQGVNQPQHFGDGTRLSIL.

The chain combines TRBV27 with TRBJ2-1, with 11 bases that match TRBD2. Germline trimming cut 0 bases from V and 4 bases from J; bases unmatched to any gene: 8. Germline V gene data show CDR1 as MNHEY and CDR2 as SMNVEV (reference sequence). This CDR3 is built from 18 residues. The CDR3 here is CASSLSLAGGWPYNEQFF. The CDR3 DNA reads as TGTGCCAGCAGTTTATCTCTAGCGGGAGGATGGCCTTACAATGAGCAGTTCTTC.

The gene calls are TRBV25-1 and TRBJ1-4; D gene ambiguous. Trimming pared 4 bases from V and 3 bases from J, leaving 6 bases between. The length of the CDR3 is 13 residues. CDR1 MGHDK and CDR2 SYGVNS come from the germline V gene. The CDR3 bases are TGTGCCAGCAGTGCGAAGGCTAATGAAAAACTGTTTTTT. Translated, it gives CASSAKANEKLFF.

On this clone: Other DNA sequences in this sample translate to the same CDR3. V gene TRBV15 combines with J gene TRBJ2-7; D remains ambiguous. This CDR3 spans 15 amino acids. V gave up 0 bases and J gave up 0 bases, with 9 bases separating them. From germline, CDR1 is LNHNV and CDR2 YYDKDF (reference sequence). The CDR3 nucleotides read TGTGCCACCAGCAGAGACCGGGCGGCCTCCTACGAGCAGTACTTC. It yields the protein CATSRDRAASYEQYF. Full variable domain (remainder filled in from reference TRBV15 and TRBJ2-7): DAMVIQNPRYQVTQFGKPVTLSCSQTLNHNVMYWYQQKSSQAPKLLFHYYDKDFNNEADTPDNFQSRRPNTSFCFLDIRSPGLGDTAMYLCATSRDRAASYEQYFGPGTRLTVT.

This chain joins TRBV30 and TRBJ1-2; 8 positions agree with TRBD1. Germline-derived CDR1 and CDR2 are GTSNPN and SVGIG (reference sequence). The CDR3 extends over 13 amino acids. V was pared by 6 bases and J by 6 bases, with 9 bases of the junction left unmatched. CDR3: CACPDRDGNGYTF. The CDR3 region has the DNA TGTGCCTGCCCGGACAGGGATGGCAATGGCTACACCTTC.

The CDR3: CASSQRTSRYNEQFF. The CDR3 DNA sequence: TGTGCCAGCAGCCAGCGGACATCCAGGTACAATGAGCAGTTCTTC. The chain links TRBV13 to TRBJ2-1; D tentatively reads TRBD1 or TRBD2 (5 bases each). The CDR3 has 15 amino acids. Germline loops: CDR1 PRHDT, CDR2 FYEKMQ (reference sequence). Trimming removed 5 bases from V and 4 bases from J, with 15 bases in between.

In this sample, this clone turned up once. V gene TRBV4-1 combines with J gene TRBJ2-2; D not certain. Germline CDR1 MGHRA, CDR2 YSYEKL. CDR3 length equals 12 residues. V lost 2 bases to trimming and J lost 8 bases, with 6 bases between them. CDR3 nucleotide sequence: TGCGCCAGCAGCCAATTACGGGGGGAGCTGTTTTTT. Amino acid sequence: CASSQLRGELFF.

This chain connects TRBV28 to TRBJ2-7; 7 bases match TRBD2. V shed 3 bases and J 9 bases; nucleotides not matched to a gene: 14. Germline values: CDR1 MDHEN, CDR2 SYDVKM. The CDR3 extends over 15 amino acids. CDR3 region: CASSFHPSGKFSQYF. For the CDR3, the DNA is TGTGCCAGCAGTTTTCACCCTAGCGGTAAATTCTCGCAGTACTTC.

V usage is TRBV13 and J usage is TRBJ2-7, with TRBD1 matching over 11 bases. The CDR3 consists of 14 residues. V lost 5 bases to trimming and J lost 7 bases; unmatched junction nucleotides: 7. Germline assignment: CDR1 PRHDT and CDR2 FYEKMQ (reference sequence). The CDR3, as DNA: TGTGCCAGCAGCCTTTGGACAGGGGGCGGAGAGCAGTACTTC. This gives the protein CASSLWTGGGEQYF.

The chain links TRBV27 to TRBJ1-5; 7 nucleotides match TRBD1. V shed 0 bases and J 6 bases; nucleotides not matched to a gene: 5. CDR1 is MNHEY and CDR2 is SMNVEV in the germline V gene (reference sequence). The CDR3 extends over 15 amino acids. CDR3 sequence: CASSLSGGRGQPQHF. CDR3 DNA sequence: TGTGCCAGCAGTTTATCAGGGGGCAGAGGTCAGCCCCAGCATTTT.

The chain has TRBV5-5 and TRBJ2-7; 8 positions agree with TRBD1. Germline CDR1 and CDR2: SGHKS and YYEKEE (reference sequence). The CDR3 has 14 amino acids. The V and J ends lost 4 bases and 2 bases, in that order; junction bases with no gene match: 5. The CDR3 reads CASSPDRAPYEQYF. Written as DNA, the CDR3 is TGTGCCAGCAGCCCGGACAGGGCCCCCTACGAGCAGTACTTC.

The chain joins TRBV2 to TRBJ2-2, with 11 bases that match TRBD1. Germline values: CDR1 SNHLY, CDR2 FYNNEI. V shed 6 bases, J shed 7 bases, and the junction held 10 bases outside the gene matches. This CDR3 comprises 16 residues. This chain's CDR3 is CASSGGQGARDGELFF. Here the CDR3 DNA reads TGTGCCAGCAGCGGTGGACAGGGGGCAAGGGACGGGGAGCTGTTTTTT.

J is TRBJ1-5 and V is TRBV6-6; 8 bases fit TRBD1. The J segment lost 6 bases and the V segment lost 4 bases, leaving 11 bases of the junction unmatched. The CDR3 is 16 residues long. The germline V gene encodes CDR1 MNHNY and CDR2 SVGAGI (reference sequence). The CDR3 spells CASSFPGQEVVQPQHF. CDR3 DNA sequence: TGTGCCAGCAGTTTTCCGGGACAGGAGGTGGTTCAGCCCCAGCATTTT.

V and J are TRBV7-9 and TRBJ2-3; 14 nucleotides line up with TRBD2. V was clipped by 5 bases and J by 5 bases; unmatched bases: 3. CDR1 is SEHNR, CDR2 FQNEAQ, per germline (reference sequence). This CDR3 is built from 15 residues. The CDR3, as DNA: TGTGCCAGCAGCCCGACTAGCGGGAGGGTAGATACGCAGTATTTT. Encoded protein: CASSPTSGRVDTQYF.

The chain combines TRBV28 with TRBJ1-5; D unclear. Looked up from germline, CDR1 is MDHEN and CDR2 is SYDVKM. There are 15 residues in the CDR3. The V end lost 3 bases, the J end lost 0 bases, and 9 bases lay between the germline ends. The DNA of the CDR3 is TGTGCCAGCAGTTTGGTCGACGTTAGCAATCAGCCCCAGCATTTT. Its protein product is CASSLVDVSNQPQHF. Full variable domain (remainder filled in from reference TRBV28 and TRBJ1-5): DVKVTQSSRYLVKRTGEKVFLECVQDMDHENMFWYRQDPGLGLRLIYFSYDVKMKEKGDIPEGYSVSREKKERFSLILESASTNQTSMYLCASSLVDVSNQPQHFGDGTRLSIL.

The gene calls are TRBV14 and TRBJ2-7; no firm D call. The ends were cut back, 0 bases at V and 0 bases at J, with 6 bases in the middle. There are 14 residues in the CDR3. Germline CDR1 SGHDN, CDR2 FVKESK. The CDR3 loop reads CASSQETGSYEQYF. DNA of the CDR3: TGTGCCAGCAGCCAAGAGACGGGCTCCTACGAGCAGTACTTC.

V usage is TRBV27 and J usage is TRBJ2-1; weak D call: TRBD1 (6 bases). Germline values: CDR1 MNHEY, CDR2 SMNVEV (reference sequence). Trimming cost V 6 bases and J 8 bases, with 8 bases left between them. This CDR3 has 11 residues. The CDR3 reads CASRYRDEQFF. As DNA, the CDR3 is TGTGCCAGCAGGTACAGGGATGAGCAGTTCTTC.

V and J are TRBV28 and TRBJ1-2; D unclear. This CDR3 is built from 13 residues. Trimming left V 5 bases short and J 8 bases short, with 15 bases between. Germline V gene lookup returns CDR1 MDHEN and CDR2 SYDVKM. The CDR3 DNA follows: TGTGCCAGCAGTCAAATGATCCGGACGGGCTACACCTTC. Amino acid sequence: CASSQMIRTGYTF.

This clone was observed a single time. This chain uses TRBV4-1 with TRBJ2-1, with TRBD2 as a possible D gene (6 bases). The CDR3 extends over 17 amino acids. V was shortened by 0 bases and J by 3 bases, with 15 bases between the two germline ends. Per the germline V gene, CDR1 is MGHRA and CDR2 is YSYEKL. CDR3 in amino acids: CASSQESAGRYYNEQFF. For the CDR3, the DNA is TGCGCCAGCAGCCAAGAGAGCGCGGGGCGATACTACAATGAGCAGTTCTTC.

V and J are TRBV15 and TRBJ2-7; TRBD1 might be the D (6 bases). The V gene's germline CDR1 is LNHNV and CDR2 YYDKDF (reference sequence). The CDR3 is 14 residues long. Trimming removed 1 base at V and 6 bases at J, with 13 bases between. As DNA, the CDR3 is TGTGCCACCAGCAGAGCGCAGGGGCGGTTCGAGCAGTACTTC. Encoded protein: CATSRAQGRFEQYF.

The chain recombines TRBV7-6 with TRBJ2-1; D call uncertain. In germline, CDR1 is SGHVS, CDR2 FNYEAQ. The CDR3 contains 13 residues. V gave up 7 bases and J gave up 8 bases, with 15 bases separating them. CDR3 DNA: TGTGCCAGCACCACTGGGCCCGCGGATGAGCAGTTCTTC. It translates to CASTTGPADEQFF.